This T cell receptor (beta chain) appears in the sequencing data of a study of blood T cells in healthy people across ages. Study-wide results and limits: Since the PBMCs were unsorted, naive and antigen-experienced cells could not be conclusively compared.

This clonotype was found once. The antigen is undetermined. Each individual donor underwent a draw of 8.5 to 10 milliliters of peripheral blood. A sample-barcoded 5' primer and a J-beta primer mix were used in a second PCR of roughly 6 to 11 cycles. Each cDNA molecule was tagged by a template-switch adaptor that had 12 random nucleotides. TCRdb passed the 5' RACE reads through MiXCR, listing each CDR3 protein once. This table holds fewer than 1.5 million distinct CDR3 sequences, 42% found once. Trimming removed 4 bases from V and 5 bases from J; junction bases left unmatched: 6. Germline V gene lookup returns CDR1 SGHDT and CDR2 YYEEEE. CDR3 size: 15 residues.

This sequence joins TRBV5-6 and TRBJ2-1; 10 bases fit TRBD2. The clonotype comes from a woman between 18 and 30 years old in good health. Sequenced: blood. CDR3 region: CASSRTSGSHNEQFF. DNA for the CDR3: TGTGCCAGCAGCCGGACTAGCGGTTCTCACAATGAGCAGTTCTTC.